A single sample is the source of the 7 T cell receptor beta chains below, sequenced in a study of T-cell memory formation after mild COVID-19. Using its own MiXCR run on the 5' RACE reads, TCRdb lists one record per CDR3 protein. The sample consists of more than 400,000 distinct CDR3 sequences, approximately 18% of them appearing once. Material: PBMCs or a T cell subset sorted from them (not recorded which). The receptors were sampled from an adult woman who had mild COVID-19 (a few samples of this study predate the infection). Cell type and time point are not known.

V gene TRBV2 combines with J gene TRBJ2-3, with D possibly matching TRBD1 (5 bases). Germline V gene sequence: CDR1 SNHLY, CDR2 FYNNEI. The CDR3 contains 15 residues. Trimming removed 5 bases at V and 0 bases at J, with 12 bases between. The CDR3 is CASSKQDVSTDTQYF. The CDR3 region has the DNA TGTGCCAGCAGTAAACAGGACGTTAGCACAGATACGCAGTATTTT.

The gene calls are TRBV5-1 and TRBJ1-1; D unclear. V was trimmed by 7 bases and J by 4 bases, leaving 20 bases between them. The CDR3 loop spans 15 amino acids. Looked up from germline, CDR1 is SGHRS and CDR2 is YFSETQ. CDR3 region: CASQITPGAGTEAFF. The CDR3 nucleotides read TGCGCCAGCCAAATCACCCCAGGCGCAGGCACTGAAGCTTTCTTT.

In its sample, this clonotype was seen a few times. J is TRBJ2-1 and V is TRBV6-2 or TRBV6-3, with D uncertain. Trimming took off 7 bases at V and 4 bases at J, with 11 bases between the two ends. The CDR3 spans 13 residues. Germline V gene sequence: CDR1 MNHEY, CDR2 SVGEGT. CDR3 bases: TGTGCCAGCATTGAGGAACCATACAATGAGCAGTTCTTC. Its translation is CASIEEPYNEQFF.

The CDR3 DNA follows: TGCGCCAGCAGCCAAGTCAGGACTAGCGGCTCCTACAATGAGCAGTTCTTC. This codes for CASSQVRTSGSYNEQFF. The chain combines TRBV4-1 with TRBJ2-1, with 10 bases that match TRBD2. Trimming cost V 1 base and J 0 bases; bases outside gene matches: 3. The germline gives CDR1 MGHRA, CDR2 YSYEKL. The CDR3 totals 17 residues.

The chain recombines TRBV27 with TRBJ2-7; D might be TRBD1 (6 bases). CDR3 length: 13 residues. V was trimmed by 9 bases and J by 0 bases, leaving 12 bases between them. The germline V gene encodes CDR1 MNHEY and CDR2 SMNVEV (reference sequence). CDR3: CASRQASSYEQYF. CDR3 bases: TGTGCCAGTCGACAGGCAAGCTCCTACGAGCAGTACTTC.

CDR3 region: CASSPRTGGSTGELFF. CDR3 sequence (DNA): TGTGCCAGCAGTCCCCGGACAGGGGGATCTACCGGGGAGCTGTTTTTT. This chain uses TRBV11-2 with TRBJ2-2, with 10 bases aligning to TRBD1. Germline-derived CDR1 and CDR2 are SGHAT and FQNNGV. This CDR3 contains 16 residues. The V gene end was trimmed by 6 bases and the J gene end by 5 bases; junction bases not matched to a gene: 9.

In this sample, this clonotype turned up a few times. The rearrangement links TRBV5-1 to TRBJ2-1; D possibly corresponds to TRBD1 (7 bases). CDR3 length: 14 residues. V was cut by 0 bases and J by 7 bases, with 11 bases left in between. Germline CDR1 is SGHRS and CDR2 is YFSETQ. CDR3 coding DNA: TGCGCCAGCAGCTTGGAGACAGGGAGGAATGAGCAGTTCTTC. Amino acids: CASSLETGRNEQFF.